These T cell receptor beta chains were read from a single sample in a study of identical twins. TCRdb independently ran MiXCR on the 5' RACE reads; one entry per CDR3 protein. The table shows about 660,000 distinct CDR3 sequences, with more than 6.5% occurring only once. This sample was shared with a second study, whose subject was yellow fever vaccine responses in identical twins.

The sequenced material came from PBMCs. The origin of the receptors is a woman under 30 in good health. The CDR3 runs from the conserved cysteine through the conserved F or W. A D gene is named only where the DNA matches it firmly. A clone size is listed for some rows: how often the clone was seen (once, few, many), or a class if it is expanded.

v_gene: TRBV29-1; d_gene: .; j_gene: TRBJ2-3; abundance: few; CDR3aa: CSVEVVALRGDTQYF; CDR3nt: TGCAGCGTTGAAGTTGTGGCGTTAAGGGGCGATACGCAGTATTTT
v_gene: TRBV4-2; d_gene: .; j_gene: TRBJ1-5; abundance: .; CDR3aa: CASSHLGGSSQPQHF; CDR3nt: TGTGCCAGCAGCCATCTAGGGGGTTCCAGTCAGCCCCAGCATTTT
v_gene: TRBV20-1; d_gene: TRBD1; j_gene: TRBJ2-7; abundance: many; CDR3aa: CSARAETGIYEQYF; CDR3nt: TGCAGTGCTAGAGCCGAGACAGGGATCTACGAGCAGTACTTC
v_gene: TRBV24-1; d_gene: .; j_gene: TRBJ2-7; abundance: .; CDR3aa: CATSDPSTYEQYF; CDR3nt: TGTGCCACCAGTGACCCCTCTACCTACGAGCAGTACTTC
v_gene: TRBV28; d_gene: .; j_gene: TRBJ2-5; abundance: few; CDR3aa: CASSLGTTQGETQYF; CDR3nt: TGTGCCAGCAGTTTAGGGACTACTCAGGGGGAGACCCAGTACTTC
v_gene: TRBV28; d_gene: TRBD2; j_gene: TRBJ2-1; abundance: .; CDR3aa: CASSLRTSGIDEQFF; CDR3nt: TGTGCCAGCAGTTTGAGGACTAGCGGGATCGATGAGCAGTTCTTC
v_gene: TRBV7-7; d_gene: .; j_gene: TRBJ2-3; abundance: many; CDR3aa: CASSPLPEDTQYF; CDR3nt: TGTGCTAGCAGCCCCCTCCCAGAGGATACGCAGTATTTT
v_gene: TRBV9; d_gene: .; j_gene: TRBJ2-7; abundance: few; CDR3aa: CASSVEGVPSYEQYF; CDR3nt: TGTGCCAGCAGCGTAGAAGGGGTTCCCTCCTACGAGCAGTACTTC
v_gene: TRBV12-3/TRBV12-4; d_gene: TRBD1; j_gene: TRBJ2-2; abundance: many; CDR3aa: CASSLRRDRGTGELFF; CDR3nt: TGTGCCAGCAGCCTACGCCGGGACAGAGGGACCGGGGAGCTGTTTTTT
v_gene: TRBV28; d_gene: TRBD2; j_gene: TRBJ2-5; abundance: few; CDR3aa: CASSFRLAGAETQYF; CDR3nt: TGTGCCAGCAGTTTCAGACTAGCGGGAGCGGAGACCCAGTACTTC
v_gene: TRBV27; d_gene: .; j_gene: TRBJ1-2; abundance: many; CDR3aa: CASSPYIDYGYTF; CDR3nt: TGTGCCAGCAGTCCTTACATTGACTATGGCTACACCTTC
v_gene: TRBV12-3/TRBV12-4; d_gene: .; j_gene: TRBJ2-3; abundance: .; CDR3aa: CASSLSSQAKRSGGTDTQYF; CDR3nt: TGTGCCAGCAGTTTAAGTAGTCAGGCCAAAAGAAGCGGTGGGACAGATACGCAGTATTTT
v_gene: TRBV3-1; d_gene: .; j_gene: TRBJ2-4; abundance: few; CDR3aa: CASSQAPPWDKNIQYF; CDR3nt: TGTGCCAGCAGCCAAGCGCCCCCATGGGACAAAAACATTCAGTACTTC
v_gene: TRBV29-1; d_gene: .; j_gene: TRBJ1-5; abundance: .; CDR3aa: CSVEEFSGEPQHF; CDR3nt: TGCAGCGTTGAAGAATTCTCGGGGGAGCCCCAGCATTTT
v_gene: TRBV12-3/TRBV12-4; d_gene: .; j_gene: TRBJ1-5; abundance: few; CDR3aa: CASSLGGVSNQPQHF; CDR3nt: TGTGCCAGCAGTTTAGGGGGTGTTAGCAATCAGCCCCAGCATTTT
v_gene: TRBV13; d_gene: TRBD2; j_gene: TRBJ2-3; abundance: few; CDR3aa: CASSLEGDGLAGGDTQYF; CDR3nt: TGTGCCAGCAGCTTAGAAGGAGATGGACTAGCGGGAGGAGATACGCAGTATTTT
v_gene: TRBV2; d_gene: .; j_gene: TRBJ2-5; abundance: few; CDR3aa: CASSEAGAIETQYF; CDR3nt: TGTGCCAGCAGTGAGGCAGGGGCGATTGAGACCCAGTACTTC
v_gene: TRBV4-3; d_gene: .; j_gene: TRBJ2-3; abundance: .; CDR3aa: CASSQLHPDTQYF; CDR3nt: TGCGCCAGCAGCCAACTTCACCCAGATACGCAGTATTTT
v_gene: TRBV7-2; d_gene: TRBD2; j_gene: TRBJ2-5; abundance: few; CDR3aa: CASSSSASGGLETQYF; CDR3nt: TGTGCCAGCAGCTCTTCGGCTAGCGGGGGACTAGAGACCCAGTACTTC
v_gene: TRBV6-4; d_gene: .; j_gene: TRBJ2-3; abundance: few; CDR3aa: CASSEGLFTDTQYF; CDR3nt: TGTGCCAGCAGTGAAGGACTATTCACAGATACGCAGTATTTT
v_gene: TRBV19; d_gene: .; j_gene: TRBJ2-7; abundance: few; CDR3aa: CASSPVRGPYEQYF; CDR3nt: TGTGCCAGTAGCCCGGTCCGGGGTCCTTACGAGCAGTACTTC
v_gene: TRBV10-1; d_gene: TRBD2; j_gene: TRBJ2-7; abundance: .; CDR3aa: CASSLGLAGDGEQYF; CDR3nt: TGCGCCAGCAGCCTCGGACTAGCGGGAGACGGCGAGCAGTACTTC
v_gene: TRBV7-2; d_gene: .; j_gene: TRBJ2-7; abundance: many; CDR3aa: CASSLAQGQPGQYF; CDR3nt: TGTGCCAGCAGCTTAGCGCAAGGACAACCGGGGCAGTACTTC
v_gene: TRBV7-6; d_gene: TRBD2; j_gene: TRBJ2-3; abundance: .; CDR3aa: CASSLTSGERADTQYF; CDR3nt: TGTGCCAGCAGCTTAACTAGCGGGGAGCGGGCAGATACGCAGTATTTT
v_gene: TRBV29-1; d_gene: .; j_gene: TRBJ2-2; abundance: .; CDR3aa: CSVARNTGELFF; CDR3nt: TGCAGCGTAGCACGAAACACCGGGGAGCTGTTTTTT
v_gene: TRBV24-1; d_gene: .; j_gene: TRBJ1-2; abundance: few; CDR3aa: CATSDSGDGANYGYTF; CDR3nt: TGTGCCACCAGTGATTCGGGGGACGGAGCTAACTATGGCTACACCTTC